Presented here are 31 T cell receptor beta chains from one specimen sequenced in a study of cytomegalovirus exposure and HLA in healthy donors. PCR was performed using 60 Vbeta and 13 Jbeta primers. Only in-frame clones appear in the TCRdb table, and some are missing; sequencing was by immunoSEQ multiplex PCR. The repertoire includes about 37,000 clones, 60% to 75% of them detected once, and roughly 4% sits in the top ten. Sequenced sample: PBMCs. Every receptor here comes from a man aged 35-49 years in good health and CMV-seronegative.

The genes are TRBV7-2 and TRBJ2-3, with no clear D. The germline CDR1 and CDR2 sequences are SGHTA and FQGNSA. The CDR3 has 13 residues. V was clipped by 3 bases and J by 3 bases, with 7 bases between them. CDR3 sequence: CASSFIGTDTQYF. Here the CDR3 DNA reads TGTGCCAGCAGCTTCATCGGGACAGATACGCAGTATTTT.

V gene TRBV9 combines with J gene TRBJ1-5; tentatively, D is TRBD1 (5 bases). Germline V gene lookup returns CDR1 SGDLS and CDR2 YYNGEE. The CDR3 runs 14 residues. Deletions cut 5 bases from V and 6 bases from J, with 15 bases between. The DNA of the CDR3 is TGTGCCAGCAGTGGGGGAGGGATCGGTCAGCCCCAGCATTTT. Protein product: CASSGGGIGQPQHF.

This chain connects TRBV6-1 to TRBJ1-5; tentatively, D is TRBD1 (5 bases). Per germline, CDR1 MNHNS and CDR2 SASEGT. The CDR3 has 16 residues. V was clipped by 4 bases and J by 0 bases, with 13 bases between them. CDR3 residues: CASSVDSFYSNQPQHF. In nucleotides, the CDR3 is TGTGCCAGCAGTGTCGACAGTTTTTATAGCAATCAGCCCCAGCATTTT.

The gene calls are TRBV30 and TRBJ1-1; no clear D. The CDR3 loop spans 14 amino acids. Germline V gives CDR1 GTSNPN, CDR2 SVGIG (reference sequence). V was shortened by 0 bases and J by 3 bases, with 11 bases between the two germline ends. DNA for the CDR3: TGTGCCTGGAGTGTTTCCCCTCTGTACACTGAAGCTTTCTTT. This codes for CAWSVSPLYTEAFF. Together with reference TRBV30 and TRBJ1-1, the CDR3 gives the full variable domain: SQTIHQWPATLVQPVGSPLSLECTVEGTSNPNLYWYRQAAGRGLQLLFYSVGIGQISSEVPQNLSASRPQDRQFILSSKKLLLSDSGFYLCAWSVSPLYTEAFFGQGTRLTVV.

This clone has just a few counts. The chain links TRBV5-6 to TRBJ1-2; 8 bases agree with TRBD1. The J segment lost 3 bases and the V segment lost 0 bases, leaving 7 bases of the junction unmatched. Germline CDR1 and CDR2: SGHDT and YYEEEE. This CDR3 has 16 residues. The CDR3 coding sequence is TGTGCCAGCAGCTTGGCGGACAGGGCAATGTACTATGGCTACACCTTC. Protein product: CASSLADRAMYYGYTF. Full variable domain (missing parts from reference TRBV5-6 and TRBJ1-2): DAGVTQSPTHLIKTRGQQVTLRCSPKSGHDTVSWYQQALGQGPQFIFQYYEEEERQRGNFPDRFSGHQFPNYSSELNVNALLLGDSALYLCASSLADRAMYYGYTFGSGTRLTVV.

This chain uses TRBV30 with TRBJ2-7; 7 positions agree with TRBD1. The CDR3 sequence is 13 residues long. V lost 6 bases to trimming and J lost 3 bases; unmatched junction nucleotides: 8. CDR1 GTSNPN and CDR2 SVGIG come from the germline V gene (reference sequence). CDR3 region: CACTGTADYEQYF. Written as DNA, the CDR3 is TGTGCCTGTACCGGGACAGCGGACTACGAGCAGTACTTC. Supplemented by reference TRBV30 and TRBJ2-7, the full variable domain reads SQTIHQWPATLVQPVGSPLSLECTVEGTSNPNLYWYRQAAGRGLQLLFYSVGIGQISSEVPQNLSASRPQDRQFILSSKKLLLSDSGFYLCACTGTADYEQYFGPGTRLTVT.

The chain employs TRBV28 and TRBJ1-5; 11 positions match TRBD1. The CDR3 has 14 residues. Looked up from germline, CDR1 is MDHEN and CDR2 is SYDVKM. Trimming took 11 bases from V and 6 from J; bases not matched to a gene: 9. The CDR3 region is CAVQGTGGTQPQHF. In DNA form, the CDR3 reads TGTGCCGTCCAGGGGACAGGGGGAACTCAGCCCCAGCATTTT.

The gene calls are TRBV5-6 and TRBJ2-7; 8 nucleotides line up with TRBD1. Germline V gives CDR1 SGHDT, CDR2 YYEEEE. This CDR3 region has 14 residues. V shed 4 bases, J shed 3 bases, and the junction held 6 bases outside the gene matches. This chain's CDR3 is CASSAGTGLYEQYF. The CDR3 DNA follows: TGTGCCAGCAGCGCGGGGACAGGCCTCTACGAGCAGTACTTC.

The rearrangement uses TRBV25-1 and TRBJ1-6, with D perhaps TRBD1 (5 bases). V gave up 8 bases and J gave up 5 bases, with 13 bases separating them. This CDR3 spans 14 amino acids. From germline, CDR1 is MGHDK and CDR2 SYGVNS. The CDR3 spells CASRLGQDNSPLHF. In DNA form, the CDR3 reads TGTGCCAGCCGCCTGGGGCAGGATAATTCACCCCTCCACTTT.

The gene calls are TRBV9 and TRBJ2-7; D might be TRBD2 (6 bases). CDR1 SGDLS and CDR2 YYNGEE come from the germline V gene. The CDR3 contains 11 residues. V lost 4 bases to trimming and J lost 7 bases, with 9 bases between them. The CDR3 coding sequence is TGTGCCAGCAGCCGCGGGGAAGAGCAGTACTTC. Its protein is CASSRGEEQYF.

V is TRBV2 and J is TRBJ2-5, with 8 bases matching TRBD1. V lost 2 bases to trimming and J lost 5 bases; unmatched junction nucleotides: 7. Germline assignment: CDR1 SNHLY and CDR2 FYNNEI. CDR3 length: 15 amino acids. CDR3: CASSEFRTGHETQYF. Written as DNA, the CDR3 is TGTGCCAGCAGTGAATTCCGGACAGGGCACGAGACCCAGTACTTC.

This chain connects TRBV7-9 to TRBJ2-5, with 15 bases fitting TRBD2. With V trimmed by 4 bases and J by 6 bases, 9 bases remained unmatched. The germline V gene encodes CDR1 SEHNR and CDR2 FQNEAQ (reference sequence). This CDR3 has 17 amino acids. This CDR3 reads CASSYIGTSGGSKTQYF. The CDR3, as DNA: TGTGCCAGCAGCTATATAGGGACTAGCGGGGGGTCGAAGACCCAGTACTTC.

In its sample, this clone was seen once. The chain has TRBV9 and TRBJ2-5; D perhaps matches TRBD1 (6 bases). CDR3 length: 14 residues. The V end was cut by 4 bases, the J end by 4 bases, with 14 bases between. Germline CDR1 SGDLS, CDR2 YYNGEE. The CDR3 protein is CASSPGVGRETQYF. CDR3 in DNA: TGTGCCAGCAGCCCAGGGGTGGGACGAGAGACCCAGTACTTC.

The chain has TRBV10-3 and TRBJ1-5; maybe TRBD1 (5 bases). This CDR3 has 14 amino acids. Trimming cost V 10 bases and J 2 bases, with 15 bases left between them. Germline CDR1 and CDR2: ENHRY and SYGVKD. The CDR3: CATRAGEGNQPQHF. The CDR3 DNA sequence: TGTGCCACCAGGGCCGGGGAAGGCAATCAGCCCCAGCATTTT.

This clone was counted a few times. The chain couples TRBV7-6 to TRBJ1-3; TRBD1 might be the D (6 bases). Germline V CDR1 and CDR2: SGHVS, FNYEAQ. Trimming cost V 10 bases and J 0 bases, with 13 bases left between them. The CDR3 spans 14 residues. The CDR3 loop is CATRQDTSGNTIYF. The CDR3 DNA reads TGTGCCACCCGACAGGACACCTCTGGAAACACCATATATTTT. The variable domain in full, completed from reference TRBV7-6 and TRBJ1-3, reads GAGVSQSPRYKVTKRGQDVALRCDPISGHVSLYWYRQALGQGPEFLTYFNYEAQQDKSGLPNDRFSAERPEGSISTLTIQRTEQRDSAMYRCATRQDTSGNTIYFGEGSWLTVV.

V is TRBV5-7 and J is TRBJ1-4; maybe TRBD1 (6 bases). TRBV5-7 qualifies as an ORF whose function is uncertain. The CDR3 spans 16 residues. Deletions cut 4 bases from V and 0 bases from J, with 13 bases between. CDR3 protein: CASSAPRTATNEKLFF. For the CDR3, the DNA is TGTGCCAGCAGCGCCCCTCGGACAGCAACTAATGAAAAACTGTTTTTT.

The CDR3 bases are TGTGCCAGCAGTAACCCGACACAGGGATCTGCTGAAGCTTTCTTT. Translating it yields CASSNPTQGSAEAFF. The rearrangement links TRBV6-6 to TRBJ1-1; a weak D match, TRBD1 (6 bases). The germline gives CDR1 MNHNY, CDR2 SVGAGI (reference sequence). The CDR3 has 15 residues. V gave up 5 bases and J gave up 6 bases, with 19 bases separating them.

The chain joins TRBV10-3 to TRBJ1-2; 7 bases fit TRBD1. Germline-derived CDR1 and CDR2 are ENHRY and SYGVKD. CDR3 size: 13 residues. V gave up 8 bases and J gave up 7 bases; unmatched junction bases: 10. CDR3 sequence: CAIGGQSQSGYTF. The CDR3 region has the DNA TGTGCCATCGGGGGACAGAGCCAGAGTGGCTACACCTTC.

V gene TRBV10-3 combines with J gene TRBJ1-5; TRBD1 matches at 7 bases. The germline V gene encodes CDR1 ENHRY and CDR2 SYGVKD. The J segment lost 3 bases and the V segment lost 10 bases, leaving 12 bases of the junction unmatched. This CDR3 is built from 15 residues. This CDR3 reads CATTTGTASNQPQHF. DNA of the CDR3: TGTGCCACGACCACCGGGACAGCATCCAATCAGCCCCAGCATTTT.

The chain is built from TRBV2 and TRBJ2-5; no clear D. The V gene lost 4 bases and the J gene lost 1 base, with 4 bases spanning the gap. CDR1 is SNHLY and CDR2 is FYNNEI in the germline V gene. This CDR3 is 12 amino acids long. Here the CDR3 reads CASSVSQETQYF. CDR3 DNA: TGTGCCAGCAGTGTTAGCCAAGAGACCCAGTACTTC.

The CDR3 DNA reads TGTGCCAGCAGTTCACAGGGGATCCAAGAGACCCAGTACTTC. Its translation is CASSSQGIQETQYF. The chain carries TRBV28 and TRBJ2-5; TRBD1 matches 7 bases. Germline values: CDR1 MDHEN, CDR2 SYDVKM. CDR3 size: 14 residues. V shed 4 bases and J 1 base; nucleotides not matched to a gene: 3.

This rearrangement joins TRBV6-1 to TRBJ1-2; D not certain. Germline values: CDR1 MNHNS, CDR2 SASEGT. The length of the CDR3 is 17 residues. Trimming cost V 2 bases and J 4 bases, with 20 bases left between them. The CDR3 here is CASSEHLLTRRPYGYTF. In DNA form, the CDR3 reads TGTGCCAGCAGTGAACATCTCCTCACTAGACGGCCCTATGGCTACACCTTC.

This chain links TRBV7-2 with TRBJ2-7; D is unclear. CDR3 size: 13 residues. The V end lost 5 bases, the J end lost 0 bases, and 8 bases lay between the germline ends. Germline CDR1 reads SGHTA; CDR2 reads FQGNSA. The CDR3 DNA is TGTGCCAGCAGCCCGGTACGCTCCTACGAGCAGTACTTC. Protein product: CASSPVRSYEQYF. Looking up the rest from reference TRBV7-2 and TRBJ2-7 gives the full variable domain: GAGVSQSPSNKVTEKGKDVELRCDPISGHTALYWYRQSLGQGLEFLIYFQGNSAPDKSGLPSDRFSAERTGGSVSTLTIQRTQQEDSAVYLCASSPVRSYEQYFGPGTRLTVT.

V is TRBV6-1 and J is TRBJ2-7; 10 nucleotides align to TRBD1. Germline CDR1 and CDR2: MNHNS and SASEGT. The CDR3 has 15 amino acids. The V gene end was trimmed by 2 bases and the J gene end by 2 bases; junction bases not matched to a gene: 3. This CDR3 reads CASSEPGQGTYEQYF. DNA of the CDR3: TGTGCCAGCAGTGAACCGGGACAGGGGACCTACGAGCAGTACTTC.

The chain employs TRBV30 and TRBJ1-2; weak D call: TRBD1 (5 bases). In germline, CDR1 is GTSNPN, CDR2 SVGIG (reference sequence). The V end was cut by 2 bases, the J end by 2 bases, with 9 bases between. There are 13 residues in the CDR3. The chain's CDR3 is CAWSSDSNYGYTF. CDR3 nucleotides: TGTGCCTGGAGTAGCGACAGCAACTATGGCTACACCTTC. The full variable domain, rest sourced from reference TRBV30 and TRBJ1-2, is SQTIHQWPATLVQPVGSPLSLECTVEGTSNPNLYWYRQAAGRGLQLLFYSVGIGQISSEVPQNLSASRPQDRQFILSSKKLLLSDSGFYLCAWSSDSNYGYTFGSGTRLTVV.

V usage is TRBV10-3 and J usage is TRBJ2-1; the match to TRBD2 covers 11 bases. The V gene's germline CDR1 is ENHRY and CDR2 SYGVKD. V was pared by 0 bases and J by 7 bases, with 14 bases of the junction left unmatched. This CDR3 is 19 amino acids long. The CDR3 loop reads CAISESRLAGPHLKNEQFF. The DNA for the CDR3 is TGTGCCATCAGTGAGTCGAGACTAGCGGGGCCCCATCTAAAAAATGAGCAGTTCTTC.

This chain connects TRBV4-2 to TRBJ2-1; a weak D match, TRBD1 (6 bases). This CDR3 has 19 amino acids. From germline, CDR1 is LGHNA and CDR2 YNFKEQ. V lost 1 base and J lost 0, with 19 bases in between. Written as DNA, the CDR3 is TGTGCCAGCAGCCAAGGCTCAGGGGCGGGTACCAGCTCCTACAATGAGCAGTTCTTC. As protein: CASSQGSGAGTSSYNEQFF.

The chain uses TRBV5-1 and TRBJ2-1; 10 nucleotides match TRBD2. V dropped 2 bases and J dropped 7; count of bases not matched to a gene: 6. CDR1 is SGHRS, CDR2 YFSETQ, per germline. This CDR3 contains 15 residues. The CDR3 sequence: CASSFLAGVGNEQFF. For the CDR3, the DNA is TGCGCCAGCAGCTTCCTAGCGGGGGTGGGGAATGAGCAGTTCTTC. Drawing the rest from reference TRBV5-1 and TRBJ2-1, the complete variable domain is KAGVTQTPRYLIKTRGQQVTLSCSPISGHRSVSWYQQTPGQGLQFLFEYFSETQRNKGNFPGRFSGRQFSNSRSEMNVSTLELGDSALYLCASSFLAGVGNEQFFGPGTRLTVL.

The CDR3 DNA reads TGCAGCGTTGAAGGGAGGGACAGGAACTCCTACGAGCAGTACTTC. This translates into CSVEGRDRNSYEQYF. V is TRBV29-1 and J is TRBJ2-7; 8 bases map to TRBD1. CDR3 size: 15 residues. V dropped 1 base and J dropped 0; count of bases not matched to a gene: 5. Looked up from germline, CDR1 is SQVTM and CDR2 is ANQGSEA.

The gene calls are TRBV4-3 and TRBJ2-7; perhaps TRBD2 as D (6 bases). The CDR3 is 14 residues long. Trimming stripped 3 bases from V and 0 bases from J, with 9 bases between. CDR1 is LGHNA and CDR2 is YSLEER in the germline V gene. CDR3 sequence: CASSHGTPSYEQYF. Written as DNA, the CDR3 is TGCGCCAGCAGCCACGGGACTCCCTCCTACGAGCAGTACTTC.

V gene TRBV7-2 combines with J gene TRBJ1-6; 11 nucleotides agree with TRBD1. From germline, CDR1 is SGHTA and CDR2 FQGNSA. V was pared by 6 bases and J by 10 bases, with 5 bases of the junction left unmatched. The CDR3 is made up of 14 amino acids. Here the CDR3 reads CASSTGQGESPLHF. The CDR3 nucleotides are TGTGCCAGCAGTACGGGACAGGGGGAATCACCCCTCCACTTT. Drawing the rest from reference TRBV7-2 and TRBJ1-6, the complete variable domain is GAGVSQSPSNKVTEKGKDVELRCDPISGHTALYWYRQSLGQGLEFLIYFQGNSAPDKSGLPSDRFSAERTGGSVSTLTIQRTQQEDSAVYLCASSTGQGESPLHFGNGTRLTVT.